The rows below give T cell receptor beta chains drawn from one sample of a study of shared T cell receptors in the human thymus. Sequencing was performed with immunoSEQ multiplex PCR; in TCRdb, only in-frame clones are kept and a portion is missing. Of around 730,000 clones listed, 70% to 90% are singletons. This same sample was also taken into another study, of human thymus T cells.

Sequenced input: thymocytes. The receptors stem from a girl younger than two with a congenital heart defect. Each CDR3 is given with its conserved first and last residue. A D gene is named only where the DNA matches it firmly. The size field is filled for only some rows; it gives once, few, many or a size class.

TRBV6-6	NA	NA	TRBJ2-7	TGTGCCAGCAGTTACCCCGACTACCGTACCTACGAGCAGTACTTC	CASSYPDYRTYEQYF
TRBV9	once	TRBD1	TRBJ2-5	TGTGCCAGCAGCGGGACAGGGGGCCAAGGGACCCAGTACTTC	CASSGTGGQGTQYF
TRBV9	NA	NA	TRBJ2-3	TGTGCCAGCAGCCCACTGACCGGGACATTTTCAGATACGCAGTATTTT	CASSPLTGTFSDTQYF
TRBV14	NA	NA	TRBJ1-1	TGTGCCAGCAGCCAAAGATGGGGGAGGTCCCACAAGAACACTGAAGCTTTCTTT	CASSQRWGRSHKNTEAFF
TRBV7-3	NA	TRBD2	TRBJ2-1	TGTGCCAGCAGCTTAACGAGCGGGAATACTTACAATGAGCAGTTCTTC	CASSLTSGNTYNEQFF
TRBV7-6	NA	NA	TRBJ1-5	TGTGCCAGCAGCCCGAGCCATCACTTGATGCCCCAGCATTTT	CASSPSHHLMPQHF
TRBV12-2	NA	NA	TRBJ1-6	TGTGCAAGTCGCTCCCGTCGGGACAGGGGTCCCTTCTATAATTCACCCCTCCACTTT	CASRSRRDRGPFYNSPLHF
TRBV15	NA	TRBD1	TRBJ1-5	TGTACCACCAGCAGAATTCGGGACAGGGAAAATCAGCCCCAGCATTTT	CTTSRIRDRENQPQHF
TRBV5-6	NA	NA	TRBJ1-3	TGTGCCAGCAGCTCGGTTACCGGCTCTGGAAACACCATATATTTT	CASSSVTGSGNTIYF
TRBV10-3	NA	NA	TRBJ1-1	TGTGCCATCAGCGACTTGGATGAAGCTTTCTTT	CAISDLDEAFF
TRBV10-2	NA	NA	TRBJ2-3	TGCGCCAGCCTGAGGGGGGGCCTGGCAGATACGCAGTATTTT	CASLRGGLADTQYF
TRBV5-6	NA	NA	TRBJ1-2	TGTGCCAGCACAAGATTAGGAGGCCAGAACTCTGGCTACACCTTC	CASTRLGGQNSGYTF
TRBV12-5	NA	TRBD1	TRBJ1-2	TGTGCTAGTGGTTTGTGGACAGGGAGCCGCGGGGTCTATGGCTACACCTTC	CASGLWTGSRGVYGYTF
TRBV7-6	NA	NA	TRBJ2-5	TGTGCCAGCAGCCCTCCCATTAAAGCCCCTCGGGGAGAGACCCAGTACTTC	CASSPPIKAPRGETQYF
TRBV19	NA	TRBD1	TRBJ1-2	TGTGCCAGTAACGACACACCGCTGGGTGGGGACAGGGGTTATGGCTACACCTTC	CASNDTPLGGDRGYGYTF
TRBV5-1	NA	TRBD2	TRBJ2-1	TGCGCCAGCAGTTTACTAGCGGGGGGCTACAATGAGCAGTTCTTC	CASSLLAGGYNEQFF
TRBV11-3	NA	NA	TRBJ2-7	TGTGCCAGCAGCTTAAACCACCAGTCCGTCTACGAGCAGTACTTC	CASSLNHQSVYEQYF
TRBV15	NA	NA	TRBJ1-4	TGTGCCACCAGCAGGGGGAAGGGAGCAACTAATGAAAAACTGTTTTTT	CATSRGKGATNEKLFF
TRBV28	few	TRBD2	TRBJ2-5	TGTGCCAGCAGTCCTCAGCGGGGAGTGGGTCAGACCCAGTACTTC	CASSPQRGVGQTQYF
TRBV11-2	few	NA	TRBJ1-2	TGTGCCAGCAGCTTAGCAACAGGGCCGGGGGGTGGCTACACCTTC	CASSLATGPGGGYTF
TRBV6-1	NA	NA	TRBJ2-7	TGTGCCAGCAGTGAGGACAGGGAGCGGGGTTCCTACGAGCAGTACTTC	CASSEDRERGSYEQYF
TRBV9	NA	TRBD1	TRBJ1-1	TGTGCCAGCAGCGTTTCTGAGGGGGCAGAGGGTGAAGCTTTCTTT	CASSVSEGAEGEAFF
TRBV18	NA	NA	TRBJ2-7	TGTGCCAGCTCACCTATCCCTGAACCCTACTACGAGCAGTACTTC	CASSPIPEPYYEQYF
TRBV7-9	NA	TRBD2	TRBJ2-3	TGTGCCAGCAGCTTTTCTCCTAGCGGGGGGTACACAGATACGCAGTATTTT	CASSFSPSGGYTDTQYF
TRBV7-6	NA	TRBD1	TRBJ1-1	TGTGCCAGCAGCTTAGAGGCCTCCGGACAGGGGAACACTGAAGCTTTCTTT	CASSLEASGQGNTEAFF
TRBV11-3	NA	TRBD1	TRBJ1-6	TGTGCCAGCAGCCCGGACAGGGAAGATTCACCCCTCCACTTT	CASSPDREDSPLHF
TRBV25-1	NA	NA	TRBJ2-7	TGTGCCAGCTCCGACTGGTACTCCTACGAGCAGTACTTC	CASSDWYSYEQYF
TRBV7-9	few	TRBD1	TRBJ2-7	TGTGCCAGCAGCTTAGCCGACAGGGGGTACTACGAGCAGTACTTC	CASSLADRGYYEQYF
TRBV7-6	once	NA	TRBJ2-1	TGTGCCAGCGGGGCGGGGCAGGCCCCCTACAATGAGCAGTTCTTC	CASGAGQAPYNEQFF
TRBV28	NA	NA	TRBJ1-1	TGTGCCAGCAGTTTAGGGGAGGAGGGGAACACTGAAGCTTTCTTT	CASSLGEEGNTEAFF
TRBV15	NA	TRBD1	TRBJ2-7	TGTGCCACCAGCAGAGATCTGGGGACAGGGGGCCACGAGCAGTACTTC	CATSRDLGTGGHEQYF
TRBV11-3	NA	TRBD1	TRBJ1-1	TGTGCCAGCAGCTCGTGGACAGGCCAAATGAACACTGAAGCTTTCTTT	CASSSWTGQMNTEAFF
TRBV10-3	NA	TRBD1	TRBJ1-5	TGTGCCATCAGTGAGTCTACAGACAGGGCTCAGCCCCAGCATTTT	CAISESTDRAQPQHF
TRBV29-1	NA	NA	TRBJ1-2	TGCAGCGTTCTTAGACAGGCCAACTATGGCTACACCTTC	CSVLRQANYGYTF
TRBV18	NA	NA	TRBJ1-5	TGTGCCAGCTCTAGGGCAGGGGAAGGGCAGCCCCAGCATTTT	CASSRAGEGQPQHF
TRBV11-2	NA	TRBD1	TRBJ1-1	TGTGCCAGCAGCTTAGGGGACAGGGTAATGGGGATCACTGAAGCTTTCTTT	CASSLGDRVMGITEAFF
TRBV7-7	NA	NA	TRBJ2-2	TGTGCTAGCAGCTCAATACTAGGTCGTGCCGGGGAGCTGTTTTTT	CASSSILGRAGELFF
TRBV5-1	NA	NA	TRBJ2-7	TGCGCCAGCAGCTTGTCCTATGGACAAGGTCGGGCGTACGAGCAGTACTTC	CASSLSYGQGRAYEQYF
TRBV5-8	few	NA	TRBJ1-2	TGTGCCAGCAGCTACAAAGATACCGTAAAATCGAACTATGGCTACACCTTC	CASSYKDTVKSNYGYTF
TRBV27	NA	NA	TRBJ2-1	TGTGCCAGCAGACGCAGGGGATCCTACAATGAGCAGTTCTTC	CASRRRGSYNEQFF
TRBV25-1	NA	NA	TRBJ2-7	TGTGCCAGCAGTGAATATCAAGGTAGGGGGTATGGCTACGAGCAGTACTTC	CASSEYQGRGYGYEQYF
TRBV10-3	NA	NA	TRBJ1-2	TGTGCCTCCGAGCCGGCCAGGGCGAACTATGGCTACACCTTC	CASEPARANYGYTF